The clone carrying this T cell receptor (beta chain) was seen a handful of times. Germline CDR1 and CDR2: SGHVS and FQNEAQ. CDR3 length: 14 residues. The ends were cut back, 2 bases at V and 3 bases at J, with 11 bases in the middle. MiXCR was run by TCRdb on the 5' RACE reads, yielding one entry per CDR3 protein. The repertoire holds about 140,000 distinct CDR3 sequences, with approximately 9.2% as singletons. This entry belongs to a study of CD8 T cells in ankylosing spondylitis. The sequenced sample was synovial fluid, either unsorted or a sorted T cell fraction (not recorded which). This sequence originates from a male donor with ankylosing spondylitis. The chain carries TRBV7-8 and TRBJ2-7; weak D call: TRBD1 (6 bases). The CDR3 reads CASSLTGIGYEQYF. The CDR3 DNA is TGTGCCAGCAGCTTAACAGGGATAGGCTACGAGCAGTACTTC. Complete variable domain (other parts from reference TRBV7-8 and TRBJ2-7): GAGVSQSPRYKVAKRGQDVALRCDPISGHVSLFWYQQALGQGPEFLTYFQNEAQLDKSGLPSDRFFAERPEGSVSTLKIQRTQQEDSAVYLCASSLTGIGYEQYFGPGTRLTVT.